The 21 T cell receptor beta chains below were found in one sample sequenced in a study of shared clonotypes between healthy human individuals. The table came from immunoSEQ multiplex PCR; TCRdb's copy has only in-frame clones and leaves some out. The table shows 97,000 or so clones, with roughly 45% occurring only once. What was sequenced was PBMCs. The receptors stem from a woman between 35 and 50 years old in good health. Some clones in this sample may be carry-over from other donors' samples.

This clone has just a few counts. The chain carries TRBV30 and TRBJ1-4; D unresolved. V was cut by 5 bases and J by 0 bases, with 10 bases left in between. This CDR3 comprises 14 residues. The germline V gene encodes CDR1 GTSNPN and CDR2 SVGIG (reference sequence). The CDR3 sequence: CAWGSGSTNEKLFF. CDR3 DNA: TGTGCCTGGGGCTCAGGATCAACTAATGAAAAACTGTTTTTT.

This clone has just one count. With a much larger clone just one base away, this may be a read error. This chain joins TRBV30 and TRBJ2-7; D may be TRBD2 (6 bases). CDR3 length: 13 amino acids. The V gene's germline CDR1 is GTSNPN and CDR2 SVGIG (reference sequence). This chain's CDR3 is CAWSGGRQETQHF. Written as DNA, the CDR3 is TGTGCCTGGAGTGGGGGGAGGCAAGAGACCCAGCACTTC. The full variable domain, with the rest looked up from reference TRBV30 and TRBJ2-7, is SQTIHQWPATLVQPVGSPLSLECTVEGTSNPNLYWYRQAAGRGLQLLFYSVGIGQISSEVPQNLSASRPQDRQFILSSKKLLLSDSGFYLCAWSGGRQETQHFGPGTRLTVT.

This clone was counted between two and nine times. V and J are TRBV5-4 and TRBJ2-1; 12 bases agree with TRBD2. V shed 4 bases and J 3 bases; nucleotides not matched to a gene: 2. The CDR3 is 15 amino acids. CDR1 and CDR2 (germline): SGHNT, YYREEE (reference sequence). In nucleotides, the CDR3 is TGTGCCAGCAGCCCGGGACTAGCGGGCTACAATGAGCAGTTCTTC. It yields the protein CASSPGLAGYNEQFF.

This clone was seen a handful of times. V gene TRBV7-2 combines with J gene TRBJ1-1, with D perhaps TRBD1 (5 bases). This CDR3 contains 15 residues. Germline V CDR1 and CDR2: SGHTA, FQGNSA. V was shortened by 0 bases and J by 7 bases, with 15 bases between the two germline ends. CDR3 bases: TGTGCCAGCAGCTTAGCAGTAGGGGCTCGTTTTGAAGCTTTCTTT. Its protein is CASSLAVGARFEAFF.

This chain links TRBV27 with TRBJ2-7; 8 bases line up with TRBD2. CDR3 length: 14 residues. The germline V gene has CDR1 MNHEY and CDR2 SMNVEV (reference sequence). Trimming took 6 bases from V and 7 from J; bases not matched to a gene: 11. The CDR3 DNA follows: TGTGCCAGCAGACCTCCCGGGAGGGCCTGGGAGCAGTACTTC. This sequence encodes CASRPPGRAWEQYF.

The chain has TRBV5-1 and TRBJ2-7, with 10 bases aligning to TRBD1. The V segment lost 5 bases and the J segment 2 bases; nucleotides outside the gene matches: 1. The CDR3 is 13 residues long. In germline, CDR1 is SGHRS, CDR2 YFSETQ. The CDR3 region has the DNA TGCGCCAGCAGAGGACAGGGGGCCTACGAGCAGTACTTC. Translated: CASRGQGAYEQYF.

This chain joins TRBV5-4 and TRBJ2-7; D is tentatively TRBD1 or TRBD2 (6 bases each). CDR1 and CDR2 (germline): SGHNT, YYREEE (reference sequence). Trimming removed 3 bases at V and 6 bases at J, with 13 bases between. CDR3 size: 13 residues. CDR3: CASSWSGDTEQYF. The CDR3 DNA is TGTGCCAGCAGCTGGTCGGGGGACACCGAGCAGTACTTC.

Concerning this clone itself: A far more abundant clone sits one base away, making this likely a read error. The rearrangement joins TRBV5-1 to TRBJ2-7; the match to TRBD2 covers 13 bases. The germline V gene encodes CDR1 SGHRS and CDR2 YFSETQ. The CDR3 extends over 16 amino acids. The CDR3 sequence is CASSLTLAGGPNERYF. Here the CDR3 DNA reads TGCGCCAGCAGCTTGACACTAGCGGGAGGGCCAAACGAGCGGTACTTC.

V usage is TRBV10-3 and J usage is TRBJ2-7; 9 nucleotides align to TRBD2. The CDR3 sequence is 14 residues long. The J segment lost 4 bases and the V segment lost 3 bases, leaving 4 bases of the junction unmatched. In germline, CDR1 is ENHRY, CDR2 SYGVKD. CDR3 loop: CAISELAGVYEQYF. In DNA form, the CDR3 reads TGTGCCATCAGTGAATTAGCGGGAGTATACGAGCAGTACTTC.

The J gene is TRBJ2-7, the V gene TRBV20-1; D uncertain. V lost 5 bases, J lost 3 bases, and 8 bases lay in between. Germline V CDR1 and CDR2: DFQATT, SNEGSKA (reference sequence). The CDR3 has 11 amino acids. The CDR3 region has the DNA TGCAGTGCTGCCAGTCGCTACGAGCAGTACTTC. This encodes CSAASRYEQYF.

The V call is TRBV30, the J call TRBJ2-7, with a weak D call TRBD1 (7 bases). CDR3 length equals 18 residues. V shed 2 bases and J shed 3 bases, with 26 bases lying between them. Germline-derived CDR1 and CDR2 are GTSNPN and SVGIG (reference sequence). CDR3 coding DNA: TGTGCCTGGAGTATGAGAATGGGGGCGGGACAGTATGTCTACGAGCAGTACTTC. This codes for CAWSMRMGAGQYVYEQYF.

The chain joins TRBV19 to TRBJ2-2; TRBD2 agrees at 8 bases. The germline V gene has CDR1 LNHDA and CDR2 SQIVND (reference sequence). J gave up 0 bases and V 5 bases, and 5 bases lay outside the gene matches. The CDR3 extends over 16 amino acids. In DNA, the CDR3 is TGTGCCAGTAGTGCAACTAGCGGATCGAACACCGGGGAGCTGTTTTTT. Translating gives CASSATSGSNTGELFF.

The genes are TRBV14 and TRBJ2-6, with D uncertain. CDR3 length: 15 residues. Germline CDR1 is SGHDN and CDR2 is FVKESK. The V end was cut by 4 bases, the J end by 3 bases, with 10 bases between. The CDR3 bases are TGTGCCAGCAGCCCAATCCGCGGTGGGGCCAACGTCCTGACTTTC. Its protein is CASSPIRGGANVLTF.

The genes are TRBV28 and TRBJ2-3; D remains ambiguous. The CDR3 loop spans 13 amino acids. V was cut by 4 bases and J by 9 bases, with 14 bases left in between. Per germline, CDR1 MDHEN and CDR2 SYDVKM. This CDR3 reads CASSSPSAGTQYF. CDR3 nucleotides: TGTGCCAGCAGTTCCCCTAGTGCAGGCACGCAGTATTTT.

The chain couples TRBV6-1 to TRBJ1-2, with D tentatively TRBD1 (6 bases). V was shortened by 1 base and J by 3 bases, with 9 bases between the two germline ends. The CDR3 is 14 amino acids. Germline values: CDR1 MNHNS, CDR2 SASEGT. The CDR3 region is CASSEVAGDYGYTF. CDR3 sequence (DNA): TGTGCCAGCAGTGAAGTTGCAGGGGACTATGGCTACACCTTC.

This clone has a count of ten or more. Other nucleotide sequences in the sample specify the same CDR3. CDR3 region: CASSVGGSMNTEAFF. CDR3 DNA sequence: TGTGCCAGCAGCGTAGGGGGCTCAATGAACACTGAAGCTTTCTTT. V usage is TRBV9 and J usage is TRBJ1-1, with TRBD1 as a possible D gene (5 bases). Trimming stripped 0 bases from V and 0 bases from J, with 9 bases between. There are 15 residues in the CDR3. The germline gives CDR1 SGDLS, CDR2 YYNGEE.

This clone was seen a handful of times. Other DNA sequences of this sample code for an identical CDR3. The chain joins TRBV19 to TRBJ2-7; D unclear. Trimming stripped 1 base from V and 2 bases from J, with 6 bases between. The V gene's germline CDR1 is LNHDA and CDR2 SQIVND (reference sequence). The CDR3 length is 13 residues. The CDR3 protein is CASSIGRTYEQYF. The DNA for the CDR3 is TGTGCCAGTAGTATAGGACGCACCTACGAGCAGTACTTC.

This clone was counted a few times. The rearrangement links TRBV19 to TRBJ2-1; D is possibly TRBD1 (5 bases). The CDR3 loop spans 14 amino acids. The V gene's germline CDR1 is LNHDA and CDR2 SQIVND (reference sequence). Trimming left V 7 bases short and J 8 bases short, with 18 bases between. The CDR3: CASTQGHLGYEQFF. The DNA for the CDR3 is TGTGCCAGTACCCAAGGACACCTGGGCTATGAGCAGTTCTTC.

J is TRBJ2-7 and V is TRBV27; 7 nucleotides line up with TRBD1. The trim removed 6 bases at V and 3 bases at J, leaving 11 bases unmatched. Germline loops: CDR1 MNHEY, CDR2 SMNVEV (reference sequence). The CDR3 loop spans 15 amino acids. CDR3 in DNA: TGTGCCAGCAGGAACGACAGGGTTAAAAGCTACGAGCAGTACTTC. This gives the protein CASRNDRVKSYEQYF.

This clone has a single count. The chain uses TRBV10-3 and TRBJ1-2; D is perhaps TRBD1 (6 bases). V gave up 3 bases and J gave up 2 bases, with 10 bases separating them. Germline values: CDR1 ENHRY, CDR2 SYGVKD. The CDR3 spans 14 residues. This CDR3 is CAISDRGPNYGYTF. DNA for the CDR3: TGTGCCATCAGTGACAGGGGTCCCAACTATGGCTACACCTTC.

CDR3 protein: CASSPWDYTIIYEQYF. The DNA of the CDR3 is TGTGCCAGCAGCCCATGGGACTATACGATAATCTACGAGCAGTACTTC. The V and J genes are TRBV5-6 and TRBJ2-7; 7 bases fit TRBD2. CDR3 length: 16 residues. The germline gives CDR1 SGHDT, CDR2 YYEEEE. The V segment lost 4 bases and the J segment 3 bases; nucleotides outside the gene matches: 13.